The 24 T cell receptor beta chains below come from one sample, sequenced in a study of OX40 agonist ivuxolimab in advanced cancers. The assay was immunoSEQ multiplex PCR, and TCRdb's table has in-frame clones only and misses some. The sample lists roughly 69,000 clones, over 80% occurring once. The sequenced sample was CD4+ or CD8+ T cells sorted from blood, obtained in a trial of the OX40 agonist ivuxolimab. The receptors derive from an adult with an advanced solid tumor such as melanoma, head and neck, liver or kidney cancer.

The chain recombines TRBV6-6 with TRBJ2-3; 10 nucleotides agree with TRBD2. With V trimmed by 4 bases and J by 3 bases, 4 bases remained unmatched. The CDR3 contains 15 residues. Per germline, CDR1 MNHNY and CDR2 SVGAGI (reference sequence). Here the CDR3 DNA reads TGTGCCAGCAGTTTCGCTAGCGGGGGAACAGATACGCAGTATTTT. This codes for CASSFASGGTDTQYF.

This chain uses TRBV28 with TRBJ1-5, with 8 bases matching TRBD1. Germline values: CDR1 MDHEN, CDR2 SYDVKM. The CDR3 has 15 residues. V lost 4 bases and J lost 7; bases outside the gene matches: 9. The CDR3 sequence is CASSSGTGYEQPQHF. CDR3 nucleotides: TGTGCCAGCAGTTCCGGGACAGGCTACGAGCAGCCCCAGCATTTT.

CDR3 DNA: TGTGCCAGCAGTGTTAATGAGCAGTTCTTC. Translated: CASSVNEQFF. V gene TRBV2 combines with J gene TRBJ2-1; D not certain. Germline CDR1 is SNHLY and CDR2 is FYNNEI. This CDR3 has 10 amino acids. Trimming cost V 4 bases and J 7 bases, with 2 bases left between them. The full variable domain, rest sourced from reference TRBV2 and TRBJ2-1, is EPEVTQTPSHQVTQMGQEVILRCVPISNHLYFYWYRQILGQKVEFLVSFYNNEISEKSEIFDDQFSVERPDGSNFTLKIRSTKLEDSAMYFCASSVNEQFFGPGTRLTVL.

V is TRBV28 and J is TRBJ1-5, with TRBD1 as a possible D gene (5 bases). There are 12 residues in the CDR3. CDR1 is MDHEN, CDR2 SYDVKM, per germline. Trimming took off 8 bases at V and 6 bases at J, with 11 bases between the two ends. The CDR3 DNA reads TGTGCCAGCGGGGGGAAGGGTCAGCCCCAGCATTTT. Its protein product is CASGGKGQPQHF. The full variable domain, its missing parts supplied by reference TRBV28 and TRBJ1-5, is DVKVTQSSRYLVKRTGEKVFLECVQDMDHENMFWYRQDPGLGLRLIYFSYDVKMKEKGDIPEGYSVSREKKERFSLILESASTNQTSMYLCASGGKGQPQHFGDGTRLSIL.

The DNA of the CDR3 is TGTGCCAGCAGTTACCCGATTAACACTGAAGCTTTCTTT. Protein product: CASSYPINTEAFF. This chain joins TRBV28 and TRBJ1-1; D is ambiguous. V gave up 4 bases and J gave up 2 bases, with 8 bases separating them. Per the germline V gene, CDR1 is MDHEN and CDR2 is SYDVKM. The CDR3 contains 13 residues.

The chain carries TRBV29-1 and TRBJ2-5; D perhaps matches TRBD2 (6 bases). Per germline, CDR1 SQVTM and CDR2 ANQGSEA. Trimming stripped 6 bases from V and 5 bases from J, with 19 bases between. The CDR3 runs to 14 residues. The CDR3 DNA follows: TGCAGCGTCGTAGTGGGACTCGTCAGGGAGACCCAGTACTTC. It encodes CSVVVGLVRETQYF.

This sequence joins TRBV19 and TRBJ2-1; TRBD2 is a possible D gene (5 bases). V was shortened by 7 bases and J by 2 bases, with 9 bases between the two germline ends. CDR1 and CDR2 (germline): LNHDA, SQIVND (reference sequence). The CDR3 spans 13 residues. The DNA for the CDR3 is TGTGCCAGTACAAAGGAGGCCTACAATGAGCAGTTCTTC. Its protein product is CASTKEAYNEQFF.

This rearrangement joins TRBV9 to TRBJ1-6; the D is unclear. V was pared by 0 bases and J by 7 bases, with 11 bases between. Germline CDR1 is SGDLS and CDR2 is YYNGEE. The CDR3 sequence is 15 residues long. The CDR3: CASSVAADQNSPLHF. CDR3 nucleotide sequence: TGTGCCAGCAGCGTAGCGGCCGATCAGAATTCACCCCTCCACTTT.

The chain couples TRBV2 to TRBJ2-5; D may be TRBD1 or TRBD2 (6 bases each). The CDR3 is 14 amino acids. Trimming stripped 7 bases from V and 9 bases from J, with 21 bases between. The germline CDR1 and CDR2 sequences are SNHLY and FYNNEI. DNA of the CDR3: TGTGCCAGCAACCACCCCGGGGGCGCCGCGGCCCAGTACTTC. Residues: CASNHPGGAAAQYF.

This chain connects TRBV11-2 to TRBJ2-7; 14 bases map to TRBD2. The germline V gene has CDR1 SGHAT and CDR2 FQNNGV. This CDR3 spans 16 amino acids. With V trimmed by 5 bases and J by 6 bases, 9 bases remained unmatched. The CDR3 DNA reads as TGTGCCAGCAGCCTACTGGGACTAGCGGGAGCATCCGAGCAGTACTTC. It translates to CASSLLGLAGASEQYF.

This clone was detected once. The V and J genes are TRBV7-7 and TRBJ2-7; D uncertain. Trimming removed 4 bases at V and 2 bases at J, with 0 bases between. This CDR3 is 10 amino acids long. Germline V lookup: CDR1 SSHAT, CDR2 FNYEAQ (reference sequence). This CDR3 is CASSSYEQYF. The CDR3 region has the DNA TGTGCCAGCAGCTCCTACGAGCAGTACTTC.

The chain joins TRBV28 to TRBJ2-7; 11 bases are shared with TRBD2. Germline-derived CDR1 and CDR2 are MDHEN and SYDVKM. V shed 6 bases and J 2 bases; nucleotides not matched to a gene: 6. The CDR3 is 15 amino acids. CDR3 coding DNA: TGTGCCAGCAGCCGGGGACTAGCGGAAACCTACGAGCAGTACTTC. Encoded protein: CASSRGLAETYEQYF.

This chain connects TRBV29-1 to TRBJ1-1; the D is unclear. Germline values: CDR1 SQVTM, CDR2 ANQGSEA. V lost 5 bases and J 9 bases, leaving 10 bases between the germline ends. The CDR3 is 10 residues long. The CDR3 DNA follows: TGCAGCGTTCGTGGGCTTCAAGCTTTCTTT. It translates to CSVRGLQAFF.

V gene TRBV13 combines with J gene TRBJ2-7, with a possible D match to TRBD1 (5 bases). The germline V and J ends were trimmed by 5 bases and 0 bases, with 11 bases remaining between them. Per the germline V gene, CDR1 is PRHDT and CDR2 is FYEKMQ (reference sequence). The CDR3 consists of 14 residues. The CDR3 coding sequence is TGTGCCAGCAGCCCGACAGTTACCTCCTACGAGCAGTACTTC. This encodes CASSPTVTSYEQYF.

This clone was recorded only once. CDR3 loop: CSVEAPRGSSYEQYF. CDR3 DNA sequence: TGCAGCGTTGAAGCTCCTCGGGGGAGCTCCTACGAGCAGTACTTC. V is TRBV29-1 and J is TRBJ2-5; D possibly corresponds to TRBD2 (6 bases). The end of the DNA is better explained by TRBJ2-7, so the J call may be wrong. Germline lookup yields CDR1 SQVTM and CDR2 ANQGSEA. The CDR3 loop spans 15 amino acids.

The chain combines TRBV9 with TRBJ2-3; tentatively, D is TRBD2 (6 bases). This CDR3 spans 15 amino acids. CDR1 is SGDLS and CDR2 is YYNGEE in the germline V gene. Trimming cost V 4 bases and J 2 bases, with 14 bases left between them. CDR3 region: CASSPRTTPTDTQYF. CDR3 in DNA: TGTGCCAGCAGCCCCAGGACTACCCCCACAGATACGCAGTATTTT.

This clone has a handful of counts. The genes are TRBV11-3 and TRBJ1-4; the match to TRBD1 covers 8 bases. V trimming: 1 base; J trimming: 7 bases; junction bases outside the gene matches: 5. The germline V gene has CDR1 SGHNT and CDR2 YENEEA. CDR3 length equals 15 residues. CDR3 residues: CASSLAQGATEKLFF. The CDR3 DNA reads TGTGCCAGCAGCTTAGCCCAGGGGGCGACTGAAAAACTGTTTTTT.

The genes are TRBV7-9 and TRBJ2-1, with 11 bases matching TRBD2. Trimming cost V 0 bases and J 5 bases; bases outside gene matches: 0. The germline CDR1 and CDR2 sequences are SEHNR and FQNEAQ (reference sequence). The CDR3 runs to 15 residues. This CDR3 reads CASSLASGGDNEQFF. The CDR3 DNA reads TGTGCCAGCAGCTTAGCTAGCGGGGGGGACAATGAGCAGTTCTTC. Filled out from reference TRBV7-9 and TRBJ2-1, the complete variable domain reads DTGVSQNPRHKITKRGQNVTFRCDPISEHNRLYWYRQTLGQGPEFLTYFQNEAQLEKSRLLSDRFSAERPKGSFSTLEIQRTEQGDSAMYLCASSLASGGDNEQFFGPGTRLTVL.

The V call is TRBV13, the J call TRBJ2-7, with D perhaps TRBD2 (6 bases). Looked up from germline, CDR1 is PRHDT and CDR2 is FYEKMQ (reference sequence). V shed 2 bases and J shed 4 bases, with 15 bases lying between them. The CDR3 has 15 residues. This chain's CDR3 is CASSLSERAFYEQYF. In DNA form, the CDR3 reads TGTGCCAGCAGCTTAAGTGAGCGGGCCTTTTACGAGCAGTACTTC.

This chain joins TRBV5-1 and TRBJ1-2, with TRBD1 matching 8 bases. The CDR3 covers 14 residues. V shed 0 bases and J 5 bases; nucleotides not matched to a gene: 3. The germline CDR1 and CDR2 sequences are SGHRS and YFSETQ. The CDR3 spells CASSLGTGPYGYTF. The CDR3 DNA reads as TGCGCCAGCAGCTTGGGGACAGGGCCTTATGGCTACACCTTC.

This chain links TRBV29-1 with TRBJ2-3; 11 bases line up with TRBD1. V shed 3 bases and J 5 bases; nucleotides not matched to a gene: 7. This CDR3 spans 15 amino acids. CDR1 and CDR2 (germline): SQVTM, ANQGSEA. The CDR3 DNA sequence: TGCAGCGTTGACCCGGACAGGGGGCATGTAGATACGCAGTATTTT. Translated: CSVDPDRGHVDTQYF.

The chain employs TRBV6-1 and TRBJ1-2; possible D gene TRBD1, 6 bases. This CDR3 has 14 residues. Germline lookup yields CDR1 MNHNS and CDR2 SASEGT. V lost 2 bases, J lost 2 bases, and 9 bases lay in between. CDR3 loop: CASSEIRGNYGYTF. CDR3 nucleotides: TGTGCCAGCAGTGAAATCAGGGGAAACTATGGCTACACCTTC.

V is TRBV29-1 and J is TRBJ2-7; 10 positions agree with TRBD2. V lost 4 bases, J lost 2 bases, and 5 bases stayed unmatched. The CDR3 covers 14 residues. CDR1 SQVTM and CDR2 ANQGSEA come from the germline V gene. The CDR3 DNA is TGCAGCGTTGGGACTAGCGGCCGTGCCTACGAGCAGTACTTC. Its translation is CSVGTSGRAYEQYF.

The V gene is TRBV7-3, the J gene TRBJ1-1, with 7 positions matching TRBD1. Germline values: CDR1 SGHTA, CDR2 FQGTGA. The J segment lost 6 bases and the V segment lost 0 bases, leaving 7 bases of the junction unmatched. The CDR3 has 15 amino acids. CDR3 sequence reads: CASSLTDRRRAEAFF. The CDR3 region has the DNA TGTGCCAGCAGCTTAACGGACAGGCGGAGGGCTGAAGCTTTCTTT. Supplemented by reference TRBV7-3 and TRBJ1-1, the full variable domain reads GAGVSQTPSNKVTEKGKYVELRCDPISGHTALYWYRQSLGQGPEFLIYFQGTGAADDSGLPNDRFFAVRPEGSVSTLKIQRTERGDSAVYLCASSLTDRRRAEAFFGQGTRLTVV.